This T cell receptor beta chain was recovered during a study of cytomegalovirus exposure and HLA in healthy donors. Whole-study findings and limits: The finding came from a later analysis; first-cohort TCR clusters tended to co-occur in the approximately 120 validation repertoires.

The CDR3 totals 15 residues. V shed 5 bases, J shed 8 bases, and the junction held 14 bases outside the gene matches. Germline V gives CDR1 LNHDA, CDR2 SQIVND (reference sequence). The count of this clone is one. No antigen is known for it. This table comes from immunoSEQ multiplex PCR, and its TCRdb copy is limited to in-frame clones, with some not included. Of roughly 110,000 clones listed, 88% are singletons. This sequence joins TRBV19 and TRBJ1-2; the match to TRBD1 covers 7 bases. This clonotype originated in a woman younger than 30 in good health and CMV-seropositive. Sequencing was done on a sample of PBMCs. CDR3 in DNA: TGTGCCAGTAGTCCCGGCGACAGGGATGGATGGGGCTACACCTTC. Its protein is CASSPGDRDGWGYTF. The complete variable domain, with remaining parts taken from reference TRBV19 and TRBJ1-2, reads DGGITQSPKYLFRKEGQNVTLSCEQNLNHDAMYWYRQDPGQGLRLIYYSQIVNDFQKGDIAEGYSVSREKKESFPLTVTSAQKNPTAFYLCASSPGDRDGWGYTFGSGTRLTVV.